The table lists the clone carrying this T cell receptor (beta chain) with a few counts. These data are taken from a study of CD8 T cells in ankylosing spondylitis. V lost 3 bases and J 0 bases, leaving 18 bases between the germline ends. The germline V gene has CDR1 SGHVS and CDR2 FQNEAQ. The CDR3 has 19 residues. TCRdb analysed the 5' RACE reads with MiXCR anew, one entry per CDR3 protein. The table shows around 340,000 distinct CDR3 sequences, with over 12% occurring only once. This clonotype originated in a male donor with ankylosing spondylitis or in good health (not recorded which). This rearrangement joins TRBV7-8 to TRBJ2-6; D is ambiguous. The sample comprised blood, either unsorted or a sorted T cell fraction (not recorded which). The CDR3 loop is CASSFTTNTLSSGANVLTF. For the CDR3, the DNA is TGTGCCAGCAGCTTTACGACAAACACCCTCAGCTCTGGGGCCAACGTCCTGACTTTC.